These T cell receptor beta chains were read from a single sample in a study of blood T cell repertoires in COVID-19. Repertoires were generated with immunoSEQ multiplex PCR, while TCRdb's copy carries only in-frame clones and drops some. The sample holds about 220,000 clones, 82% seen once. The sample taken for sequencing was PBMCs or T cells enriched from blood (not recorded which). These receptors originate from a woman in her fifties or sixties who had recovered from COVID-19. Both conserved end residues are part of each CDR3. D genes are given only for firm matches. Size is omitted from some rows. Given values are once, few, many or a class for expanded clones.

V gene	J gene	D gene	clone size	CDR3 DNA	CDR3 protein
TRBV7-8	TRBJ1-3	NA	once	TGTGCCAGCAGCACTAAGACAGGTCGCTCTGGAAACACCATATATTTT	CASSTKTGRSGNTIYF
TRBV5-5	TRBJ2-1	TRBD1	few	TGTGCCAGCACCATGGGACAGGGGGCTGTTGAGCAGTTCTTC	CASTMGQGAVEQFF
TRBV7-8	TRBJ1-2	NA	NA	TGTGCCAGCAGCCAAGAGGTTGGCAGCGGCTATCGGGGCTACACCTTC	CASSQEVGSGYRGYTF
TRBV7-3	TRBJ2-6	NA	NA	TGTGCCAGCAGCCTTACAGGGCCTGGGGCCAACGTCCTGACTTTC	CASSLTGPGANVLTF
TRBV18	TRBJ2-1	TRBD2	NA	TGTGCCAGCTCACCAAGACTAGCGGGAGGAAATAAGAATGAGCAGTTCTTC	CASSPRLAGGNKNEQFF
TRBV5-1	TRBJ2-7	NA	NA	TGCGCCAGCAGCTTGGACCCAGATGCCGGGTACGAGCAGTACTTC	CASSLDPDAGYEQYF
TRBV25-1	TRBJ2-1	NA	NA	TGTGCCAGCAGTGAATATATCGGGGGAACGGGTGAGCAGTTCTTC	CASSEYIGGTGEQFF
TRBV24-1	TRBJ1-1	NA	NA	TGTGCCACCAGGGGCCAGAACACTGAAGCTTTCTTT	CATRGQNTEAFF
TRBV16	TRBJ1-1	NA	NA	TGTGCCAGCAGCCACGGGACAAGGAACACTGAAGCTTTCTTT	CASSHGTRNTEAFF
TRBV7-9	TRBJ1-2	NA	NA	TGTGCCAGCAGCTTACCGGACAGCTCGCGGAGGGGCTACACCTTC	CASSLPDSSRRGYTF
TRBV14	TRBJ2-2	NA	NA	TGTGCCAGCAGCCCTAGAGAGGACAGCTACACCGGGGAGCTGTTTTTT	CASSPREDSYTGELFF
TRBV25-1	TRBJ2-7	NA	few	TGTGCCAGCAGTGAATTCGGCTACGAGCAGTACTTC	CASSEFGYEQYF
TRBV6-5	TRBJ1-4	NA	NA	TGTGCCAGCAGTTACCAGCAGGGGCGGCCAAAACTGTTTTTT	CASSYQQGRPKLFF
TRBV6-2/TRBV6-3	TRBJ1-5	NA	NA	TGTGCCAGCAGTTCCAGAGCGCCACATCAGCCCCAGCATTTT	CASSSRAPHQPQHF
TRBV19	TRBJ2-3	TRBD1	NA	TGTGCCAGTAGTAAGGGACAGGGATTCACAGATACGCAGTATTTT	CASSKGQGFTDTQYF
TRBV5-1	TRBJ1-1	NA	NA	TGCGCCAGCAGCAGGTCGACCGGGACAAGGAACACTGAAGCTTTCTTT	CASSRSTGTRNTEAFF
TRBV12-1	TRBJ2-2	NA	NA	TGTGCCAGAGCTCCCCGATTTTTGATGCCCCGGGAGGGCCGAGACACCGGGGAGCTGTTTTTT	CARAPRFLMPREGRDTGELFF
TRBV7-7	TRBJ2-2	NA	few	TGTGCCAGCAGCCAAGCCGGAGGGGCTCGGAACACCGGGGAGCTGTTTTTT	CASSQAGGARNTGELFF
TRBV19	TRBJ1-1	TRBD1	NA	TGTGCCAGTAGTCTTACAGGGGGCTTTGAAGCTTTCTTT	CASSLTGGFEAFF
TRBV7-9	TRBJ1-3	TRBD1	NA	TGTGCCAACGAGAGAGAAGGGACAGGGGGTGACACCATATATTTT	CANEREGTGGDTIYF
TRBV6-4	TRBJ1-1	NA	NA	TGTGCCAGCAGTGACAGGGAGACTGAAGCTTTCTTT	CASSDRETEAFF
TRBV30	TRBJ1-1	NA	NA	TGTGCCTGGGGACCCTTCCAGGGGACTGAAGCTTTCTTT	CAWGPFQGTEAFF
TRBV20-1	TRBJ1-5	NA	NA	TGCAGTGCTAGTGCCGGGTCGGGCAATCAGCCCCAGCATTTT	CSASAGSGNQPQHF
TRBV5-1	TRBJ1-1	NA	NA	TGCGCCAGCAGCTCAAGCCGGGAAGGAGGGTTGGGTAACACTGAAGCTTTCTTT	CASSSSREGGLGNTEAFF
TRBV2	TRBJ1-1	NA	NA	TGTGCCAGCAGGAAGGGGGGGTACACTGAAGCTTTCTTT	CASRKGGYTEAFF
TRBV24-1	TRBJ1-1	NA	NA	TGTGCCACCCGGAGGGACCCCCGAGGGAGCACTGAAGCTTTCTTT	CATRRDPRGSTEAFF
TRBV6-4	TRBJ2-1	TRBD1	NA	TGTGCCAGCAGCCGCGGACAGGGGTCCTACAATGAGCAGTTCTTC	CASSRGQGSYNEQFF
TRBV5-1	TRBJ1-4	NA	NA	TGCGCCAGCAGCTTGGGTTCGGGGGGCGGTAATGAAAAACTGTTTTTT	CASSLGSGGGNEKLFF
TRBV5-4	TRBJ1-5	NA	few	TGTGCCAGCAGCTTCATCGGACGGGGGAGCAATCAGCCCCAGCATTTT	CASSFIGRGSNQPQHF
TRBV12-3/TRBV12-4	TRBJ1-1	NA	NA	TGTGCCAGCAGTTGGTCTGCGGTTTTTGAAGCTTTCTTT	CASSWSAVFEAFF
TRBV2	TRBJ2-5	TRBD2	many	TGTGCCAGCAGTGTCAGTCTAGAGGCGGGGGGCGGGTATCAAGAGACCCAGTACTTC	CASSVSLEAGGGYQETQYF
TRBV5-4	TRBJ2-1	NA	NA	TGTGCCAGCAGCTTGTTCGCTAGCGCCTACAATGAGCAGTTCTTC	CASSLFASAYNEQFF
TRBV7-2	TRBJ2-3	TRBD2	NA	TGTGCCAGCAGCTCCGTAGCGGGGGGGGCCCTTGATACGCAGTATTTT	CASSSVAGGALDTQYF
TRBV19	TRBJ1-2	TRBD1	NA	TGTGCCAGTAGCTGGGGGACAGGGAGCTTTGGCTACACCTTC	CASSWGTGSFGYTF
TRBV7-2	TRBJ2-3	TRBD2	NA	TGTGCCAGCAGCTTAGATCTAGCGGGGGATACGCAGTATTTT	CASSLDLAGDTQYF
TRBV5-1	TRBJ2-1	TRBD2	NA	TGCGCCAGCAGCCCCTCTAGCGGGAGGGCCCGAGAGCAGTTCTTC	CASSPSSGRAREQFF
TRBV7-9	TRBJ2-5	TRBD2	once	TGTGCCAGCAGCCTAGGACTAGCGGGAGGAAGAGGAGAGACCCAGTACTTC	CASSLGLAGGRGETQYF
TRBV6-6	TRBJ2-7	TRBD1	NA	TGTGCCAGCAGTTACTCCGGACAGGGGATCTACGAGCAGTACTTC	CASSYSGQGIYEQYF
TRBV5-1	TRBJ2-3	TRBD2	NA	TGCGCCAGCAGCTTAAGCGGGAGCGCAGATACGCAGTATTTT	CASSLSGSADTQYF
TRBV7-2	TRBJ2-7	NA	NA	TGTGCCAGCACTACAGGGACGCACGAGCAGTACTTC	CASTTGTHEQYF
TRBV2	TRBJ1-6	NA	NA	TGTGCCAGCAGTGAATGGGGGGTCAATTCACCCCTCCACTTT	CASSEWGVNSPLHF
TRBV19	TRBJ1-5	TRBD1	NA	TGTGCCAGTAGTTATGGACAGGGTCTCTTCAATCAGCCCCAGCATTTT	CASSYGQGLFNQPQHF
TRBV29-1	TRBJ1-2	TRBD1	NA	TGCAGCGTGCCCCGGGGACAGGGGTCTAACTATGGCTACACCTTC	CSVPRGQGSNYGYTF
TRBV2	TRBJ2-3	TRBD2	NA	TGTGCCAGCAGTTCGGGACTAGCGGGAGGGGGCGATACGCAGTATTTT	CASSSGLAGGGDTQYF
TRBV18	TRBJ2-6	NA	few	TGTGCCAGCTCACAGACGACAGCCAGCTCTGGGGCCAACGTCCTGACTTTC	CASSQTTASSGANVLTF
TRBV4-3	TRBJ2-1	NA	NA	TGCGCCAGCAGCCAAGATTGGCTAGTAGCCTACAATGAGCAGTTCTTC	CASSQDWLVAYNEQFF
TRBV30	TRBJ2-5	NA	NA	TGTGCCTGGAGTGCGGGCCTCAAGGCGGGCGAGACCCAGTACTTC	CAWSAGLKAGETQYF
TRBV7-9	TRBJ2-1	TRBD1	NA	TGTGCCAGCAGCCAGGGACAGCAATACAATGAGCAGTTCTTC	CASSQGQQYNEQFF
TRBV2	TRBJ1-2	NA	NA	TGTGCCAGCAGTGCAACAGGGATGGGTGGCTACACCTTC	CASSATGMGGYTF
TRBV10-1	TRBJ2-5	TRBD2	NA	TGCGCCAGCAGTGAGGTGCCGGGCGGGAGTGTGGAGACCCAGTACTTC	CASSEVPGGSVETQYF
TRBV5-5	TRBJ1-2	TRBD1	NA	TGTGCCAGCAGCGGGACTGGACAGGGGGCTTGGTTCTATGGCTACACCTTC	CASSGTGQGAWFYGYTF
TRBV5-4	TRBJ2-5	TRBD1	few	TGTGCCAGCAGCCTTCAGGGGGCTGGAGAGACCCAGTACTTC	CASSLQGAGETQYF
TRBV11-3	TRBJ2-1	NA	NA	TGTGCCAGCAGCCCTGGGACAAAGGGGTCCTTGATTACCAATGAGCAGTTCTTC	CASSPGTKGSLITNEQFF
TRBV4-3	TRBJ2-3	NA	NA	TGCGCCAGCAGCCAACGACTTGGGGGGGCCGCGCAGTATTTT	CASSQRLGGAAQYF
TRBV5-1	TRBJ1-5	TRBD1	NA	TGCGCCAGCAGCTTGAAGGGGGCCGATCAGCCCCAGCATTTT	CASSLKGADQPQHF
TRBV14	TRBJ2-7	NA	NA	TGTGCCAGCAGCCATGTGCGGGTCGAGCAGTACTTC	CASSHVRVEQYF
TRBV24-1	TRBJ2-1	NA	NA	TGTGCCACCTCGGGGGTAGACAACAATGAGCAGTTCTTC	CATSGVDNNEQFF